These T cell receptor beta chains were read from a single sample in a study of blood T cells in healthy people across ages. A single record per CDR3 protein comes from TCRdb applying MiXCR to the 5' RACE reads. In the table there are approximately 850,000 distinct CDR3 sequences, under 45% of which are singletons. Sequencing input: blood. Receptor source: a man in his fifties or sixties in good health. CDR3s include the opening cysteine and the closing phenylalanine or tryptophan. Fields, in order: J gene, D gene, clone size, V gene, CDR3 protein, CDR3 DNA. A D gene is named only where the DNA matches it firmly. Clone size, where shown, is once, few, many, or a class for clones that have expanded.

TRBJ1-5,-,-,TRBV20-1,CSARSGQPQHF,TGCAGTGCTAGGAGTGGTCAGCCCCAGCATTTT
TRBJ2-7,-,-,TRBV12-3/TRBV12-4,CASSSGTQTYEQYF,TGTGCCAGCAGCTCCGGGACTCAAACCTACGAGCAGTACTTC
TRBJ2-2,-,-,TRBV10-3,CAISEPSFGGYGELFF,TGTGCCATCAGTGAGCCCTCCTTTGGAGGGTACGGGGAGCTGTTTTTT
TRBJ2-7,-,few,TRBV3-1,CASSPGTFSYEQYF,TGTGCCAGCAGCCCGGGGACATTTTCCTACGAGCAGTACTTC
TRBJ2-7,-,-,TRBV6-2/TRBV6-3,CASSPRTRTTPYEQYF,TGTGCCAGCAGCCCCCGGACGAGAACAACTCCTTACGAGCAGTACTTC
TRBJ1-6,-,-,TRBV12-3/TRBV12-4,CASSFGSGPNSPLHF,TGTGCCAGCAGTTTCGGCAGCGGACCTAATTCACCCCTCCACTTT
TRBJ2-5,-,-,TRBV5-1,CASRLSSRSYNEQYF,TGCGCCAGCCGGCTTTCTAGCCGGTCCTACAATGAGCAGTACTTC
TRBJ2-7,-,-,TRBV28,CASSFLRDTSYEQYF,TGTGCCAGCAGTTTCCTTAGGGACACTTCCTACGAGCAGTACTTC
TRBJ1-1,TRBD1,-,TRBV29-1,CSVEKGADTEAFF,TGCAGCGTTGAGAAGGGGGCGGACACTGAAGCTTTCTTT
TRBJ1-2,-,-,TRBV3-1,CASSQDPGGRYGCTF,TGTGCCAGCAGCCAAGATCCCGGGGGACGCTATGGCTGCACCTTC
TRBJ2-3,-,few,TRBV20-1,CSARDGGSSTDTQYF,TGCAGTGCTAGAGATGGGGGGTCCAGCACAGATACGCAGTATTTT
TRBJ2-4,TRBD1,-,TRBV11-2,CASNNRGQVNIQYF,TGTGCCAGCAACAACAGGGGGCAGGTGAACATTCAGTACTTC
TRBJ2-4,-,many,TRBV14,CASSPNGGGKNIQYF,TGTGCCAGCAGCCCTAACGGAGGGGGCAAAAACATTCAGTACTTC
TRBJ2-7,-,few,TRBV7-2,CASSPTAGTYEQYF,TGTGCCAGCAGCCCGACTGCAGGAACCTACGAGCAGTACTTC
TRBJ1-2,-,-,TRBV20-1,CSAPTGTPRGYTF,TGCAGTGCACCAACCGGGACCCCCCGCGGCTACACCTTC
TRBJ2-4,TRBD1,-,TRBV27,CASSPGTGSSGEQYF,TGTGCCAGCAGTCCTGGGACAGGTAGTTCGGGTGAGCAGTACTTC
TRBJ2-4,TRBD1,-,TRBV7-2,CASSLDAGGVKNIQYF,TGTGCCAGCAGCTTAGACGCAGGGGGCGTCAAAAACATTCAGTACTTC
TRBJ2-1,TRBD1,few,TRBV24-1,CATSDTTGGDDNEQFF,TGTGCCACCAGTGATACCACAGGGGGTGACGACAATGAGCAGTTCTTC
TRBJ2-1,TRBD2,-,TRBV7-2,CASSSTGGPDNEQFF,TGTGCCAGCAGCTCGACGGGGGGGCCGGACAATGAGCAGTTCTTC
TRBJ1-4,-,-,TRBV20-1,CSARAVGNVEKLFF,TGCAGTGCTAGGGCTGTGGGGAATGTTGAAAAACTGTTTTTT
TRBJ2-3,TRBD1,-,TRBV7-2,CASSLAPQGRSTDTQYF,TGTGCCAGCAGCTTAGCCCCACAGGGGCGTAGCACAGATACGCAGTATTTT
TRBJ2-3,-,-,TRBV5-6,CASSASYTETQYF,TGTGCCAGCAGCGCTTCCTATACAGAGACGCAGTATTTT